This T cell receptor beta chain emerged from a study of cytotoxic CD8 clonotypes in ibrutinib-treated CLL. General study points: Baseline clonality, higher than in age-matched healthy donors, tracked circulating CD8+ T-cell counts.

Around 2 micrograms of genomic DNA (from cryopreserved PBMCs) were used for TCR beta libraries. Notes on this clone: Its antigen is still unknown.

CDR1 and CDR2 from the germline V gene are SGHTS and YDEGEE. The CDR3 runs 15 residues. V shed 0 bases and J shed 9 bases, with 16 bases lying between them. Sequenced by immunoSEQ multiplex PCR; TCRdb stores in-frame clones only, minus some. The sample carries over 120,000 clones, 80% recorded once. This sequence originates from a human donor with chronic lymphocytic leukemia. The V gene is TRBV5-8, the J gene TRBJ1-5; D unresolved. The starting material was PBMCs, obtained after 36 months of ibrutinib treatment. CDR3 sequence (DNA): TGTGCCAGCAGCTTGGGTCCCCGGGCCCCGTTGCCCCAGCATTTT. Its protein product is CASSLGPRAPLPQHF. The full variable domain, its missing parts supplied by reference TRBV5-8 and TRBJ1-5, is EAGVTQSPTHLIKTRGQQATLRCSPISGHTSVYWYQQALGLGLQFLLWYDEGEERNRGNFPPRFSGRQFPNYSSELNVNALELEDSALYLCASSLGPRAPLPQHFGDGTRLSIL.